The rows below give T cell receptor beta chains drawn from one sample of a study of blood T cell repertoires in COVID-19. Data came from immunoSEQ multiplex PCR; TCRdb stores just in-frame clones and leaves some out. The table records about 200,000 clones, 70% to 80% of them present only once. Specimen: peripheral blood. These receptors originate from a woman aged 40 to 55 with COVID-19, enrolled during active disease. CDR3s include the opening cysteine and the closing phenylalanine or tryptophan. The D gene is left open where the match is weak. Clone size is shown for a subset of rows, as once, few, many or a class of expanded clone.

D gene,V gene,J gene,clone size,CDR3 protein,CDR3 DNA
-,TRBV4-3,TRBJ2-7,-,CASSQEPDSHEQYF,TGCGCCAGCAGCCAAGAACCGGACAGCCACGAGCAGTACTTC
-,TRBV7-2,TRBJ1-5,-,CASSYGGGNQPQHF,TGTGCCAGCAGCTATGGGGGAGGTAATCAGCCCCAGCATTTT
-,TRBV5-6,TRBJ1-4,-,CASSLLLEQRNEKLFF,TGTGCCAGCAGCTTGTTACTGGAACAGAGAAATGAAAAACTGTTTTTT
-,TRBV5-1,TRBJ1-1,-,CASSFGGVNTEAFF,TGCGCCAGCAGCTTCGGGGGAGTGAACACTGAAGCTTTCTTT
TRBD1,TRBV11-2,TRBJ2-2,-,CASSPRQGNTGELFF,TGTGCCAGCAGCCCTCGACAGGGGAACACCGGGGAGCTGTTTTTT
TRBD2,TRBV5-1,TRBJ2-5,once,CASSLVTSGTRLMAQYF,TGCGCCAGCAGCTTGGTAACTAGCGGGACCCGGCTAATGGCCCAGTACTTC
-,TRBV25-1,TRBJ2-3,-,CASSEGGAIDTQYF,TGTGCCAGCAGTGAAGGGGGGGCGATAGATACGCAGTATTTT
-,TRBV5-4,TRBJ1-6,-,CASSYEGRSSYNSPLHF,TGTGCCAGCAGCTACGAGGGTCGATCGTCCTATAATTCACCCCTCCACTTT
TRBD1,TRBV4-1,TRBJ2-5,-,CASSQYVGTGPQETQYF,TGCGCCAGCAGCCAATACGTCGGGACAGGACCCCAAGAGACCCAGTACTTC
-,TRBV7-9,TRBJ2-7,-,CASSLYYEQYF,TGTGCCAGCAGCTTATACTACGAGCAGTACTTC
-,TRBV5-6,TRBJ1-1,-,CASSSSDTEAFF,TGTGCCAGCAGCTCGTCTGACACTGAAGCTTTCTTT
-,TRBV6-2/TRBV6-3,TRBJ2-7,-,CASSYSAGLIGEQYF,TGTGCCAGCAGTTACTCGGCAGGCCTAATCGGCGAGCAGTACTTC
-,TRBV7-9,TRBJ2-4,-,CASSLVLPMRDIQYF,TGTGCCAGCAGCTTAGTCCTCCCCATGCGGGACATTCAGTACTTC
TRBD1,TRBV24-1,TRBJ2-1,-,CATSDFKGQGNDEQFF,TGTGCCACCAGTGATTTTAAGGGACAGGGGAATGATGAGCAGTTCTTC
-,TRBV3-1/TRBV3-2,TRBJ2-1,-,CASSHREGAPSSEQFF,TGTGCCAGCAGCCACCGGGAGGGGGCACCCTCGAGTGAGCAGTTCTTC
-,TRBV7-2,TRBJ1-2,few,CASSHDVLAGYTF,TGTGCCAGCAGCCACGACGTCCTAGCTGGCTACACCTTC
TRBD2,TRBV7-8,TRBJ2-5,many,CASSLESGGYGTQYF,TGTGCCAGCAGCTTAGAAAGCGGGGGGTATGGGACCCAGTACTTC
TRBD1,TRBV12-3/TRBV12-4,TRBJ1-2,-,CASSLEGAFGYTF,TGTGCCAGCAGTTTGGAGGGGGCATTCGGCTACACCTTC
-,TRBV3-1/TRBV3-2,TRBJ2-1,-,CASSQASSPKAEQFF,TGTGCCAGCAGCCAAGCGTCTAGCCCAAAAGCGGAGCAGTTCTTC
-,TRBV27,TRBJ2-1,-,CASSLAGGGSFEQFF,TGTGCCAGCAGTTTAGCAGGGGGCGGGAGTTTTGAGCAGTTCTTC
TRBD1,TRBV3-1/TRBV3-2,TRBJ1-1,-,CASSQRDRGTEAFF,TGTGCCAGCAGCCAGCGGGACAGGGGTACTGAAGCTTTCTTT
TRBD1,TRBV7-9,TRBJ1-1,-,CASSFHGQGAEAFF,TGTGCCAGCAGCTTCCACGGACAGGGGGCTGAAGCTTTCTTT
TRBD2,TRBV10-1,TRBJ2-3,-,CASSYSGIGTDTQYF,TGCGCCAGCAGTTATAGCGGGATCGGGACAGATACGCAGTATTTT
TRBD1,TRBV27,TRBJ2-3,-,CASGSGGQGRDTDTQYF,TGTGCCAGCGGTTCCGGAGGACAGGGTCGTGACACAGATACGCAGTATTTT
-,TRBV30,TRBJ1-2,-,CAWSAPGNFNGYTF,TGTGCCTGGAGTGCCCCGGGAAACTTTAATGGCTACACCTTC
-,TRBV21-1,TRBJ2-7,-,CASSNATGNEQYF,TGTGCCAGCAGCAATGCTACAGGGAACGAGCAGTACTTC
TRBD1,TRBV4-3,TRBJ2-2,few,CASSQDTGTGRTGELFF,TGCGCCAGCAGCCAAGATACCGGGACAGGGAGAACCGGGGAGCTGTTTTTT
-,TRBV4-1,TRBJ1-2,once,CASSQAGGNHYGYTF,TGCGCCAGCAGCCAAGCGGGAGGGAATCACTATGGCTACACCTTC
-,TRBV11-1,TRBJ2-5,-,CASSARLGRETQYF,TGTGCCAGCAGCGCTAGACTAGGCCGGGAGACCCAGTACTTC
TRBD2,TRBV19,TRBJ2-3,-,CASSMKGTSGPVTDTQYF,TGTGCCAGTAGTATGAAGGGGACTAGCGGACCTGTCACAGATACGCAGTATTTT
-,TRBV5-1,TRBJ2-5,-,CASSLARETQYF,TGCGCCAGCAGCTTGGCGCGAGAGACCCAGTACTTC
-,TRBV7-9,TRBJ2-2,-,CASGSGEFTGELFF,TGTGCCAGCGGTTCAGGGGAGTTCACCGGGGAGCTGTTTTTT
-,TRBV9,TRBJ1-6,-,CASSSRTRGGNSPLHF,TGTGCCAGCAGCTCCCGGACCAGGGGTGGAAATTCACCCCTCCACTTT
-,TRBV7-3,TRBJ2-3,-,CASSDLLLYTDTQYF,TGTGCCAGCAGCGATCTTCTATTGTACACAGATACGCAGTATTTT
TRBD1,TRBV5-1,TRBJ2-4,-,CASSSDREGDIQYF,TGCGCCAGCAGCTCCGACAGGGAAGGGGACATTCAGTACTTC
TRBD2,TRBV10-2,TRBJ2-5,-,CASRQTSGTAKETQYF,TGCGCCAGCAGGCAGACTAGCGGGACCGCTAAAGAGACCCAGTACTTC
-,TRBV27,TRBJ2-2,-,CASSRGETGELFF,TGTGCCAGCAGTCGCGGGGAGACCGGGGAGCTGTTTTTT
-,TRBV7-2,TRBJ2-7,once,CASSLTRDTYEQYF,TGTGCCAGCAGCTTAACGAGGGATACCTACGAGCAGTACTTC
TRBD2,TRBV5-1,TRBJ2-5,-,CASSLASLAGRETQYF,TGCGCCAGCAGCTTGGCCAGTCTAGCGGGGCGAGAGACCCAGTACTTC
-,TRBV3-1/TRBV3-2,TRBJ1-2,-,CASSQAPGNYGYTF,TGTGCCAGCAGCCAAGCTCCAGGGAACTATGGCTACACCTTC
-,TRBV11-3,TRBJ1-5,-,CASTFLGGYCQPQHF,TGTGCCAGCACCTTCCTAGGGGGTTACTGTCAGCCCCAGCATTTT
-,TRBV29-1,TRBJ2-2,-,CSVRIGQGNTGELFF,TGCAGCGTTCGTATCGGCCAGGGTAACACCGGGGAGCTGTTTTTT
-,TRBV6-4,TRBJ2-2,-,CASSAGEVTGELFF,TGTGCCAGCAGTGCCGGGGAAGTCACCGGGGAGCTGTTTTTT
-,TRBV5-1,TRBJ2-3,-,CASRDSFTDTQYF,TGCGCCAGTCGGGACTCTTTCACAGATACGCAGTATTTT
-,TRBV7-2,TRBJ2-1,-,CASSLAARTNEQFF,TGTGCCAGCAGCTTAGCGGCAAGGACTAATGAGCAGTTCTTC
TRBD1,TRBV2,TRBJ2-1,once,CASSVGDRGLFF,TGTGCCAGCAGTGTGGGAGACAGGGGGTTATTCTTC
TRBD1,TRBV5-4,TRBJ1-2,-,CASSGPGQGAYGYTF,TGTGCCAGCAGCGGACCGGGACAGGGGGCGTATGGCTACACCTTC
TRBD2,TRBV7-6,TRBJ2-5,-,CASSSQASGTSGGATQYF,TGTGCCAGCAGCTCCCAAGCTTCCGGGACTAGCGGGGGCGCGACCCAGTACTTC
TRBD1,TRBV7-9,TRBJ2-7,-,CASSPRGQGTYEQYF,TGTGCCAGCAGTCCTCGAGGACAGGGTACCTACGAGCAGTACTTC
-,TRBV11-2,TRBJ2-2,-,CASSLGVPDTGELFF,TGTGCCAGCAGCCTCGGGGTCCCCGACACCGGGGAGCTGTTTTTT